This TCR beta chain was observed in a study of blood T cells in healthy people across ages. Alongside a J-beta primer mix, a sample-barcoded 5' primer served in a second PCR lasting about 7 to 12 cycles. A 12-random-nucleotide template-switch adaptor tagged each cDNA molecule. MiXCR, applied by TCRdb to the 5' RACE reads, yields one record per CDR3 protein. The sample holds 600,000 or so distinct CDR3 sequences, about 30% seen once. Study conclusions and caveats: Older age coincided with a roughly linear decline in TCR beta diversity per million T cells.

In terms of origin and age, donors were healthy Caucasian individuals from Russia aged about 6 to 100. The extraction recovered at least 5 micrograms of total RNA per sample. CDR3 length equals 10 residues. The germline V gene has CDR1 GTSNPN and CDR2 SVGIG (reference sequence). Trimming stripped 4 bases from V and 10 bases from J, with 10 bases between. Of note for this clonotype: Its matching antigen is unknown.

The TCR sequence derives from a woman of 80 years or more in good health. Sequenced input: blood. The rearrangement joins TRBV30 to TRBJ1-2; the D gene is possibly TRBD1 (5 bases). The CDR3 DNA is TGTGCCTGGAAACAGGTAGCCTACACCTTC. It codes for CAWKQVAYTF.